Below are 32 T cell receptor beta chains sequenced from a single sample in a study of T cells in localized non-small cell lung cancer. Produced via immunoSEQ multiplex PCR; TCRdb's table is partial and in-frame only. The table includes some 16,000 clones, 89% detected once. Sequenced material: peripheral blood, taken before any cancer treatment. The receptors derive from a female donor over 55 with stage III squamous cell lung carcinoma.

V and J are TRBV19 and TRBJ1-2; the D gene is possibly TRBD1 (5 bases). CDR1 and CDR2 (germline): LNHDA, SQIVND (reference sequence). V gave up 3 bases and J gave up 3 bases, with 8 bases separating them. The CDR3 spans 13 residues. In nucleotides, the CDR3 is TGTGCCAGTAGTATCCGGGGGGACTATGGCTACACCTTC. Residues: CASSIRGDYGYTF. The full variable domain, its missing parts supplied by reference TRBV19 and TRBJ1-2, is DGGITQSPKYLFRKEGQNVTLSCEQNLNHDAMYWYRQDPGQGLRLIYYSQIVNDFQKGDIAEGYSVSREKKESFPLTVTSAQKNPTAFYLCASSIRGDYGYTFGSGTRLTVV.

V gene TRBV5-4 combines with J gene TRBJ1-1, with TRBD1 matching over 9 bases. Germline CDR1 is SGHNT and CDR2 is YYREEE (reference sequence). The junction had 10 bases not matched to a gene; V was cut back by 5 bases and J by 8 bases. The CDR3 runs to 14 residues. The CDR3, as DNA: TGTGCCAGCAGGACCCCAACAGGGGGCCCAGAAGCTTTCTTT. It is translated as CASRTPTGGPEAFF.

The chain links TRBV7-8 to TRBJ2-4; the match to TRBD2 covers 15 bases. CDR3 size: 17 residues. Germline V gene lookup returns CDR1 SGHVS and CDR2 FQNEAQ. The ends lost 5 bases at V and 1 base at J; junction bases unmatched: 3. In DNA, the CDR3 is TGTGCCAGCAGCCTGGGGACTAGCGGGGGGGCCAAAAACATTCAGTACTTC. It codes for CASSLGTSGGAKNIQYF.

The CDR3 spells CASSEGKHQPQHF. As DNA, the CDR3 is TGTGCCAGCTCGGAGGGGAAGCATCAGCCCCAGCATTTT. V is TRBV11-2 and J is TRBJ1-5; TRBD1 is a possible D gene (5 bases). CDR1 and CDR2 from the germline V gene are SGHAT and FQNNGV. The length of the CDR3 is 13 residues. Trimming took 8 bases from V and 5 from J, leaving 13 bases between them.

This clone came up once. The chain is built from TRBV15 and TRBJ2-3, with a tentative D call TRBD2 (6 bases). CDR1 and CDR2 from the germline V gene are LNHNV and YYDKDF (reference sequence). The V end lost 7 bases, the J end lost 4 bases, and 21 bases lay between the germline ends. This CDR3 has 16 residues. CDR3 bases: TGTGCCACCATGGGGGGTCGGCGGGGTGCCTCAGATACGCAGTATTTT. This sequence encodes CATMGGRRGASDTQYF.

The chain employs TRBV7-7 and TRBJ2-6; no firm D call. The germline CDR1 and CDR2 sequences are SSHAT and FNYEAQ (reference sequence). This CDR3 has 17 residues. Trimming removed 5 bases at V and 5 bases at J, with 19 bases between. CDR3 coding DNA: TGTGCCAGCAGCCCTCCACGGCCACAAAGTCGGGCCAACGTCCTGACTTTC. Protein: CASSPPRPQSRANVLTF.

The chain combines TRBV10-1 with TRBJ1-5; D not certain. Trimming left V 6 bases short and J 9 bases short, with 3 bases between. CDR1 is WNHNN and CDR2 is SYGVQD in the germline V gene (reference sequence). The CDR3 is made up of 9 amino acids. The chain's CDR3 is CASRGPQHF. The CDR3 nucleotides are TGCGCCAGCAGGGGGCCCCAGCATTTT.

The chain carries TRBV15 and TRBJ2-5; perhaps TRBD1 as D (5 bases). The CDR3 consists of 12 residues. Trimming took off 8 bases at V and 2 bases at J, with 9 bases between the two ends. CDR1 LNHNV and CDR2 YYDKDF come from the germline V gene (reference sequence). The CDR3 here is CATGTGQETQYF. As DNA, the CDR3 is TGTGCCACCGGCACAGGTCAAGAGACCCAGTACTTC.

V and J are TRBV19 and TRBJ1-4, with D hard to call. This CDR3 contains 13 residues. CDR1 LNHDA and CDR2 SQIVND come from the germline V gene (reference sequence). Trimming took off 7 bases at V and 6 bases at J, with 12 bases between the two ends. CDR3 protein: CASTPSRDEKLFF. CDR3 coding DNA: TGTGCCAGTACCCCTTCAAGGGATGAAAAACTGTTTTTT.

The chain employs TRBV7-3 and TRBJ2-3; 10 nucleotides match TRBD2. CDR1 and CDR2 (germline): SGHTA, FQGTGA. V trimming: 4 bases; J trimming: 8 bases; junction bases outside the gene matches: 21. This CDR3 contains 19 residues. The CDR3 spells CASSYIPSRASGGAVTQYF. The DNA of the CDR3 is TGTGCCAGCAGCTACATACCATCTCGGGCCAGCGGGGGGGCCGTTACGCAGTATTTT.

The J gene is TRBJ2-7, the V gene TRBV6-5; 10 nucleotides align to TRBD1. With V trimmed by 7 bases and J by 4 bases, 7 bases remained unmatched. CDR3 size: 14 residues. Germline CDR1 MNHEY, CDR2 SVGAGI. CDR3 amino acids: CASKYRQGAYEQYF. The CDR3 region has the DNA TGTGCCAGCAAATACCGACAGGGGGCGTACGAGCAGTACTTC.

The V and J genes are TRBV7-6 and TRBJ2-1; D possibly matches TRBD1 or TRBD2 (6 bases each). Per germline, CDR1 SGHVS and CDR2 FNYEAQ. This CDR3 comprises 15 residues. V lost 1 base, J lost 5 bases, and 12 bases lay in between. The CDR3 nucleotides read TGTGCCAGCAGCTTAGTAGGGGGGTCCAACAATGAGCAGTTCTTC. It translates to CASSLVGGSNNEQFF.

This chain joins TRBV19 and TRBJ1-5; D not resolved. The germline V gene encodes CDR1 LNHDA and CDR2 SQIVND (reference sequence). CDR3 length: 13 residues. The ends were cut back, 3 bases at V and 7 bases at J, with 10 bases in the middle. The CDR3 region is CASSIDRTQPQHF. CDR3 bases: TGTGCCAGTAGTATTGACCGGACGCAGCCCCAGCATTTT.

This chain connects TRBV2 to TRBJ1-3; D uncertain. Germline-derived CDR1 and CDR2 are SNHLY and FYNNEI. The CDR3 covers 15 residues. V was clipped by 5 bases and J by 0 bases, with 11 bases between them. This chain's CDR3 is CASSRDINSGNTIYF. CDR3 sequence (DNA): TGTGCCAGCAGTCGCGACATCAACTCTGGAAACACCATATATTTT.

The chain couples TRBV19 to TRBJ1-2; possible D gene TRBD1, 6 bases. CDR3 size: 15 residues. Trimming left V 4 bases short and J 0 bases short, with 12 bases between. The germline CDR1 and CDR2 sequences are LNHDA and SQIVND (reference sequence). The CDR3 spells CASSRPGAANYGYTF. In nucleotides, the CDR3 is TGTGCCAGTAGTAGGCCAGGGGCAGCTAACTATGGCTACACCTTC.

The chain links TRBV7-9 to TRBJ2-2, with 7 nucleotides matching TRBD1. The J segment lost 0 bases and the V segment lost 3 bases, leaving 1 base of the junction unmatched. CDR3 length: 15 residues. CDR1 SEHNR and CDR2 FQNEAQ come from the germline V gene (reference sequence). The CDR3 region has the DNA TGTGCCAGCAGCTTGGGGACAGCGAACACCGGGGAGCTGTTTTTT. This gives the protein CASSLGTANTGELFF.

V usage is TRBV19 and J usage is TRBJ2-1; TRBD2 is a possible D gene (6 bases). Germline values: CDR1 LNHDA, CDR2 SQIVND (reference sequence). CDR3 length: 13 amino acids. V shed 9 bases and J shed 4 bases, with 13 bases lying between them. CDR3 in DNA: TGTGCCAGCCGCGGGAACCCATACAATGAGCAGTTCTTC. Protein: CASRGNPYNEQFF.

The J gene is TRBJ1-1, the V gene TRBV30, with TRBD1 matching over 7 bases. The CDR3 spans 14 residues. J lost 0 bases, V lost 7 bases, and 8 bases had no gene match. CDR1 and CDR2 (germline): GTSNPN, SVGIG (reference sequence). The CDR3 DNA reads as TGTGCCTTGTCCCCGGGACAGATGAACACTGAAGCTTTCTTT. Its translation: CALSPGQMNTEAFF.

This chain links TRBV5-1 with TRBJ2-5, with TRBD1 matching over 8 bases. With the DNA end fitting TRBJ2-7 better, the J assignment may be wrong. Germline CDR1 SGHRS, CDR2 YFSETQ. The CDR3 runs 15 residues. This chain's CDR3 is CASSFQGAPTYEQYF. As DNA, the CDR3 is TGCGCCAGCAGCTTTCAGGGGGCTCCTACCTACGAGCAGTACTTC.

The chain recombines TRBV28 with TRBJ1-5; no clear D gene. The CDR3 consists of 14 residues. The ends were cut back, 3 bases at V and 1 base at J, with 7 bases in the middle. Germline CDR1 reads MDHEN; CDR2 reads SYDVKM. The CDR3 is CASSLQDSNQPQHF. The CDR3 DNA reads as TGTGCCAGCAGTTTGCAGGACAGCAATCAGCCCCAGCATTTT.

The J gene is TRBJ1-2, the V gene TRBV19; D is possibly TRBD1 (6 bases). This CDR3 spans 13 amino acids. Trimming took off 7 bases at V and 4 bases at J, with 13 bases between the two ends. The germline V gene has CDR1 LNHDA and CDR2 SQIVND (reference sequence). This chain's CDR3 is CASKGTGTYGYTF. In DNA, the CDR3 is TGTGCCAGTAAAGGTACAGGGACCTATGGCTACACCTTC.

The chain combines TRBV15 with TRBJ2-2; D ambiguous. The CDR3 is 14 amino acids. Germline lookup yields CDR1 LNHNV and CDR2 YYDKDF (reference sequence). V lost 3 bases to trimming and J lost 7 bases, with 12 bases between them. The CDR3 loop reads CATSRVRVGGELFF. CDR3 in DNA: TGTGCCACCAGCAGGGTCCGAGTTGGCGGGGAGCTGTTTTTT. Combining the CDR3 with reference TRBV15 and TRBJ2-2 gives the whole variable domain DAMVIQNPRYQVTQFGKPVTLSCSQTLNHNVMYWYQQKSSQAPKLLFHYYDKDFNNEADTPDNFQSRRPNTSFCFLDIRSPGLGDTAMYLCATSRVRVGGELFFGEGSRLTVL.

The V call is TRBV5-1, the J call TRBJ2-7; tentative D call: TRBD1 (6 bases). Trimming pared 2 bases from V and 0 bases from J, leaving 12 bases between. Germline values: CDR1 SGHRS, CDR2 YFSETQ. CDR3 size: 15 residues. CDR3 bases: TGCGCCAGCAGCTTCAGGGGAGTTGGCTCCTACGAGCAGTACTTC. This sequence encodes CASSFRGVGSYEQYF.

The chain uses TRBV5-5 and TRBJ1-5; D may be TRBD1 (5 bases). Germline V gene data show CDR1 as SGHKS and CDR2 as YYEKEE (reference sequence). This CDR3 is built from 16 residues. V lost 2 bases and J 0 bases, leaving 12 bases between the germline ends. Here the CDR3 reads CASSFTGDYSNQPQHF. Here the CDR3 DNA reads TGTGCCAGCAGCTTTACAGGAGATTATAGCAATCAGCCCCAGCATTTT.

The V gene is TRBV7-2, the J gene TRBJ1-5; D ambiguous. CDR3 length equals 15 residues. V was pared by 4 bases and J by 0 bases, with 10 bases between. CDR1 is SGHTA, CDR2 FQGNSA, per germline. The CDR3 here is CASSSRAGSNQPQHF. As DNA, the CDR3 is TGTGCCAGCAGCTCCAGAGCGGGTAGCAATCAGCCCCAGCATTTT. Looking up the rest from reference TRBV7-2 and TRBJ1-5 gives the full variable domain: GAGVSQSPSNKVTEKGKDVELRCDPISGHTALYWYRQSLGQGLEFLIYFQGNSAPDKSGLPSDRFSAERTGGSVSTLTIQRTQQEDSAVYLCASSSRAGSNQPQHFGDGTRLSIL.

This chain links TRBV9 with TRBJ2-2; D possibly corresponds to TRBD2 (5 bases). V lost 3 bases, J lost 0 bases, and 6 bases lay in between. The CDR3 runs 14 residues. CDR1 and CDR2 (germline): SGDLS, YYNGEE. Written as DNA, the CDR3 is TGTGCCAGCAGCGCCGGGACGAACACCGGGGAGCTGTTTTTT. This codes for CASSAGTNTGELFF.

Relative to its sample, this clone is hyperexpanded (1% or more). Distinct nucleotide sequences in the sample also encode this CDR3. This chain links TRBV4-1 with TRBJ2-1, with a tentative D call TRBD2 (6 bases). The CDR3 is 19 amino acids. Trimming shortened V by 0 bases and J by 0 bases, and 18 bases separated the two germline ends. CDR1 and CDR2 (germline): MGHRA, YSYEKL. CDR3 region: CASSQESVGTESSYNEQFF. The CDR3 DNA sequence: TGCGCCAGCAGCCAAGAGTCGGTCGGGACTGAAAGCTCCTACAATGAGCAGTTCTTC.

J is TRBJ2-3 and V is TRBV7-2, with D unclear. The CDR3 has 12 residues. Per germline, CDR1 SGHTA and CDR2 FQGNSA. Trimming removed 1 base from V and 7 bases from J, with 6 bases in between. CDR3 in DNA: TGTGCCAGCAGCTTAGGTCTGAATACGCAGTATTTT. It specifies CASSLGLNTQYF.

This clone was detected once. In DNA form, the CDR3 reads TGCGCCAGCAGCAGATCGGGATCGGTGGGCGATGAGCAGTTCTTC. This sequence encodes CASSRSGSVGDEQFF. V usage is TRBV5-1 and J usage is TRBJ2-1, with a tentative D call TRBD2 (5 bases). The V gene lost 4 bases and the J gene lost 8 bases, with 19 bases spanning the gap. The CDR3 is made up of 15 amino acids. Germline CDR1 and CDR2: SGHRS and YFSETQ.

The rearrangement uses TRBV19 and TRBJ2-7; no clear D. Germline V lookup: CDR1 LNHDA, CDR2 SQIVND (reference sequence). The CDR3 has 14 residues. Trimming removed 0 bases from V and 1 base from J, with 7 bases in between. The chain's CDR3 is CASSIDFQSYEQYF. The DNA for the CDR3 is TGTGCCAGTAGTATAGACTTCCAGTCCTACGAGCAGTACTTC.

In this sample, this clone turned up a few times. CDR3 protein: CATSRDWTRGGETQYF. The CDR3 region has the DNA TGTGCCACCAGCAGAGATTGGACCAGGGGAGGGGAGACCCAGTACTTC. V usage is TRBV15 and J usage is TRBJ2-5, with D perhaps matching TRBD2 (7 bases). This CDR3 is 16 amino acids long. Trimming shortened V by 0 bases and J by 5 bases, and 16 bases separated the two germline ends. Germline lookup yields CDR1 LNHNV and CDR2 YYDKDF (reference sequence).

The chain links TRBV6-5 to TRBJ2-7, with D perhaps matching TRBD2 (5 bases). The CDR3 loop spans 13 amino acids. Germline values: CDR1 MNHEY, CDR2 SVGAGI. V was shortened by 2 bases and J by 2 bases, with 7 bases between the two germline ends. CDR3 residues: CASSYRETYEQYF. The CDR3 coding sequence is TGTGCCAGCAGTTACAGGGAGACCTACGAGCAGTACTTC.